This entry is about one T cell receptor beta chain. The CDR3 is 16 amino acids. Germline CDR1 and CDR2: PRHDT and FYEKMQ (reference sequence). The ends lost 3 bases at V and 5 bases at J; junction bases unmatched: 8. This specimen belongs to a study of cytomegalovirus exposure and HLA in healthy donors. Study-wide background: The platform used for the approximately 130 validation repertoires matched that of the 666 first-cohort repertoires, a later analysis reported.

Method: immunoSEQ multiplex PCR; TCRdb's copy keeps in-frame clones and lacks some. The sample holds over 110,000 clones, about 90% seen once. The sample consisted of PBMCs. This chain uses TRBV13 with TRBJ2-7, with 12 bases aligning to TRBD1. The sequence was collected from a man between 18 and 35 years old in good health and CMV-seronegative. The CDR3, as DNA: TGTGCCAGCAGCTTTGCCGGGACAGGGGGCCGGGACGAGCAGTACTTC. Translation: CASSFAGTGGRDEQYF.